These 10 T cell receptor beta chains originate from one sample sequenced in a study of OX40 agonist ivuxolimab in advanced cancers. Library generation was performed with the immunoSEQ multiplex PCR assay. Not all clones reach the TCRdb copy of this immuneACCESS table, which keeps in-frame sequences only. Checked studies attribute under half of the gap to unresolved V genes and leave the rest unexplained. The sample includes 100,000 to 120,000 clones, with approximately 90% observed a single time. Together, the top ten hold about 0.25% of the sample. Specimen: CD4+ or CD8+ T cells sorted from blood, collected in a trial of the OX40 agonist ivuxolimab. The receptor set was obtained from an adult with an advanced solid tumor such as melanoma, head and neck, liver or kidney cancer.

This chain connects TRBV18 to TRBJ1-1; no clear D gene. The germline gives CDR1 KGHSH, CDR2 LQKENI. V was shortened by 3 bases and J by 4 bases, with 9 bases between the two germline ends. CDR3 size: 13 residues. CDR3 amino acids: CASSPNGGTEAFF. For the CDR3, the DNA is TGTGCCAGCTCACCGAACGGAGGCACTGAAGCTTTCTTT.

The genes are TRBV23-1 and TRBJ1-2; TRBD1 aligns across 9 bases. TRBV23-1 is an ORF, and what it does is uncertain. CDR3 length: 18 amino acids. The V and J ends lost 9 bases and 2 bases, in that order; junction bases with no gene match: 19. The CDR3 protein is CARKQRWFVTGGNYGYTF. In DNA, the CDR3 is TGCGCCAGAAAACAAAGATGGTTCGTGACAGGGGGAAACTATGGCTACACCTTC.

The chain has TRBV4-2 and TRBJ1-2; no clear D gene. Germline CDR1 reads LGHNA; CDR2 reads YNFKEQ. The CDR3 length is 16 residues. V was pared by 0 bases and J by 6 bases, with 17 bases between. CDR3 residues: CASSQDLAGEGDGYTF. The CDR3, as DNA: TGTGCCAGCAGCCAAGATCTCGCGGGTGAGGGAGATGGCTACACCTTC.

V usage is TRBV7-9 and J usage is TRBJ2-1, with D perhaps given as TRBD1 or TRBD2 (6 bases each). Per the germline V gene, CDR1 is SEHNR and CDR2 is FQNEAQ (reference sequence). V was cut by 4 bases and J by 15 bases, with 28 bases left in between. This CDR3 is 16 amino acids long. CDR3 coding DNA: TGTGCCAGCAGCTCGACCGGGACTTATAGGACGCGGGACACGTTCTTC. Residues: CASSSTGTYRTRDTFF.

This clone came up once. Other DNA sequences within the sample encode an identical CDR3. CDR3 nucleotides: TGTGCCAGCAGCACACAGGGAGCTGGGGAGCTGTTTTTT. This translates into CASSTQGAGELFF. The V and J genes are TRBV7-2 and TRBJ2-2; possible D gene TRBD1, 6 bases. Germline CDR1 SGHTA, CDR2 FQGNSA. With 5 bases removed from V and 8 bases from J, the gap between germline ends came to 12 bases. The CDR3 covers 13 residues. The complete variable domain, with remaining parts taken from reference TRBV7-2 and TRBJ2-2, reads GAGVSQSPSNKVTEKGKDVELRCDPISGHTALYWYRQSLGQGLEFLIYFQGNSAPDKSGLPSDRFSAERTGGSVSTLTIQRTQQEDSAVYLCASSTQGAGELFFGEGSRLTVL.

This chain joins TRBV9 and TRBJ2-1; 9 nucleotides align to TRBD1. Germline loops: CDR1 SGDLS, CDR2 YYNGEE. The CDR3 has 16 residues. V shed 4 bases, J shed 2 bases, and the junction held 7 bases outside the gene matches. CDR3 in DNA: TGTGCCAGCAGCTCACCGGGACAGGGACCCTACAATGAGCAGTTCTTC. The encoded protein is CASSSPGQGPYNEQFF.

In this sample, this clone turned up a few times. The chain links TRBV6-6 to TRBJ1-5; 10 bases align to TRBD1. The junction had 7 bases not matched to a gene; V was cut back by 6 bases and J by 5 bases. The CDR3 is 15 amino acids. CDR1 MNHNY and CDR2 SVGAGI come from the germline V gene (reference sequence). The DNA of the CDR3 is TGTGCCAGCAGACCACCGGGACAGGGGTATCAGCCCCAGCATTTT. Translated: CASRPPGQGYQPQHF.

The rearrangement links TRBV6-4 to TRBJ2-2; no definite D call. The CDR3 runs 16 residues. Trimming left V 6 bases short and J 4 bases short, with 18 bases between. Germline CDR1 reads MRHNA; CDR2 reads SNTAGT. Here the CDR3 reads CASSLDQSLGTGELFF. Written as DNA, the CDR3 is TGTGCCAGCAGCCTAGACCAATCCCTCGGCACCGGGGAGCTGTTTTTT.

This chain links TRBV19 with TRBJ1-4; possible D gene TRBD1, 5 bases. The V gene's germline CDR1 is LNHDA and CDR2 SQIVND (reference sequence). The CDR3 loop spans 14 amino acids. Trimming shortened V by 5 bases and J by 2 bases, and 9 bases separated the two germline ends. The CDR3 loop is CASSRGRTNEKLFF. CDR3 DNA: TGTGCCAGTAGTCGGGGGAGGACTAATGAAAAACTGTTTTTT.

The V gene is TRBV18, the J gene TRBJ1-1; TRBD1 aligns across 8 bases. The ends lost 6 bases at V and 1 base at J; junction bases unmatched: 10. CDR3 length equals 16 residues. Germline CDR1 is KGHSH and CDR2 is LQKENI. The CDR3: CASSPRQGRGNTEAFF. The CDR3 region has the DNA TGTGCCAGCTCCCCTAGACAGGGGCGCGGGAACACTGAAGCTTTCTTT.